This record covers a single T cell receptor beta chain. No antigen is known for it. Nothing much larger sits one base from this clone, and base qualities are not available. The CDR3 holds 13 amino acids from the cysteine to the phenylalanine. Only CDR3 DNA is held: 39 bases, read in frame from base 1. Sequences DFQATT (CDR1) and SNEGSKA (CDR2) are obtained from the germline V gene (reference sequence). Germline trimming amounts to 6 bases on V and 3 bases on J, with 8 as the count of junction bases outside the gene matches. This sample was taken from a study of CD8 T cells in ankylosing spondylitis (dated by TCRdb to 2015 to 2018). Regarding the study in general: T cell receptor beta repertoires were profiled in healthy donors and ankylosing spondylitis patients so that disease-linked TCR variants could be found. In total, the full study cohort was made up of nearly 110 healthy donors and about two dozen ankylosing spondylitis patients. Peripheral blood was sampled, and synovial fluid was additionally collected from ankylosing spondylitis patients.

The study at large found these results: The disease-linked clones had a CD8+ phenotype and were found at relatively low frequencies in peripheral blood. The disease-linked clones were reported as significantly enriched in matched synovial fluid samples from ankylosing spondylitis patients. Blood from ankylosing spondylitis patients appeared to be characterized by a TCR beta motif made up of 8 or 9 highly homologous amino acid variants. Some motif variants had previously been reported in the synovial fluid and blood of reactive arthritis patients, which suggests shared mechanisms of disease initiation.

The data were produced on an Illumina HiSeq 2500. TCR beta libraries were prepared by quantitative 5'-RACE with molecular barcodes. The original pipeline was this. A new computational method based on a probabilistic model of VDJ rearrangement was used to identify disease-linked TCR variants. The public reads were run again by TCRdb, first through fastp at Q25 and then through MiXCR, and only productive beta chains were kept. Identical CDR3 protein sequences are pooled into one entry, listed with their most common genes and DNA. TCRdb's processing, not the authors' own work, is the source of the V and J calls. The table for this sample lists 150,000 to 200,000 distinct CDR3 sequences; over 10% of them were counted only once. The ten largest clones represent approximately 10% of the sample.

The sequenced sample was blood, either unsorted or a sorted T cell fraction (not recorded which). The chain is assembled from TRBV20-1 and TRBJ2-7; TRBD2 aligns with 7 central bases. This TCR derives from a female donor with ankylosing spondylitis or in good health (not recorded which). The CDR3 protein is CSALERGLYEQYF. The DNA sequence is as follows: TGCAGTGCCTTAGAGCGGGGACTCTACGAGCAGTACTTC.